The present T cell receptor (beta chain) was sequenced within a study of T cell responses to AZD1222 COVID-19 vaccine. The study, taken as a whole, reports: Seropositive status at baseline applied to only a handful of AZD1222 recipients. CD4 TCRs linked to vaccination spanned spike, dominating at 160-218 and 743-854. White British ancestry dominated among donors, who included more females, and clonal diversity was possibly underestimated.

Repertoires were generated with immunoSEQ multiplex PCR, while TCRdb's copy carries only in-frame clones and drops some. The sample includes approximately 140,000 clones, roughly four fifths of them seen just once. Concerning this clone itself: Its antigen is unknown.

The CDR3 length is 14 residues. Germline V CDR1 and CDR2: SNHLY, FYNNEI. Trimming removed 7 bases from V and 0 bases from J, with 10 bases in between. The TCR was taken from an adult in good health. Material: peripheral blood, obtained on day 0 of MenACWY control vaccination. The genes are TRBV2 and TRBJ1-5; D call uncertain. The CDR3 DNA sequence: TGTGCCAGCACAGGAGCATATAGCAATCAGCCCCAGCATTTT. Its protein product is CASTGAYSNQPQHF.